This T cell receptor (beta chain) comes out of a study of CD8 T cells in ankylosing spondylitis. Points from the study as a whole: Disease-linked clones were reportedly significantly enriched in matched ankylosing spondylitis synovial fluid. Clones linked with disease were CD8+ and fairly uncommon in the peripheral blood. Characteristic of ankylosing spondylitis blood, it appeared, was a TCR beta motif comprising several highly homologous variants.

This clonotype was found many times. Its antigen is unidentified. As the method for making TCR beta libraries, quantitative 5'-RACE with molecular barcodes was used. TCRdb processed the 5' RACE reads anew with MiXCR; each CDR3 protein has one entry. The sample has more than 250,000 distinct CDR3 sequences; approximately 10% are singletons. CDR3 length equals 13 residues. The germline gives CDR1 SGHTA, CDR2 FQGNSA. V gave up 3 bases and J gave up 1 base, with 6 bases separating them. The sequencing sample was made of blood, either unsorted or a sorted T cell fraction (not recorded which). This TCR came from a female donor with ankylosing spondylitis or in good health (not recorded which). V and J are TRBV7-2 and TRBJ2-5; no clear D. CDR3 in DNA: TGTGCCAGCAGCTTTAGACTCCAAGAGACCCAGTACTTC. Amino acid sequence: CASSFRLQETQYF.